Listed below are T cell receptor beta chains from one sample, sequenced in a study of cytomegalovirus exposure and HLA in healthy donors. Sequenced by immunoSEQ multiplex PCR; TCRdb stores in-frame clones only, minus some. Of 200,000 to 250,000 clones listed, roughly 80% are singletons. Sequenced: PBMCs. The receptors were gathered from a woman aged 18-29 years in good health and CMV-seronegative. Both conserved end residues are part of each CDR3. Each record gives: V gene, clone size, J gene, D gene, CDR3 protein, CDR3 DNA. The D gene is left open where the match is weak. Part of the rows lack a size; the others show once, few, many or a class for expanded clones.

v_gene: TRBV6-1; abundance: NA; j_gene: TRBJ2-7; d_gene: NA; CDR3aa: CASSEDSAEQYF; CDR3nt: TGTGCCAGCAGTGAAGACTCGGCCGAGCAGTACTTC
v_gene: TRBV11-2; abundance: NA; j_gene: TRBJ1-2; d_gene: NA; CDR3aa: CASSLDRGYGYTF; CDR3nt: TGTGCCAGCAGCTTAGATCGGGGGTATGGCTACACCTTC
v_gene: TRBV27; abundance: NA; j_gene: TRBJ2-1; d_gene: NA; CDR3aa: CASSLYEPRYNEQFF; CDR3nt: TGTGCCAGCAGTTTGTACGAACCGAGGTACAATGAGCAGTTCTTC
v_gene: TRBV6-1; abundance: NA; j_gene: TRBJ1-1; d_gene: TRBD1; CDR3aa: CASSGLGTGATEAFF; CDR3nt: TGTGCCAGCAGTGGCTTGGGGACAGGGGCCACTGAAGCTTTCTTT
v_gene: TRBV5-1; abundance: once; j_gene: TRBJ2-1; d_gene: TRBD2; CDR3aa: CASSLIGGGKINEQFF; CDR3nt: TGCGCCAGCAGCTTGATCGGCGGGGGGAAAATTAATGAGCAGTTCTTC
v_gene: TRBV5-4; abundance: NA; j_gene: TRBJ2-7; d_gene: NA; CDR3aa: CASSLLPSRSLSSYEQYF; CDR3nt: TGTGCCAGCAGCTTGTTACCCTCTAGGTCCCTGAGCTCCTACGAGCAGTACTTC
v_gene: TRBV5-1; abundance: NA; j_gene: TRBJ2-7; d_gene: NA; CDR3aa: CASSQTGYEQYF; CDR3nt: TGCGCCAGCAGCCAGACAGGCTACGAGCAGTACTTC
v_gene: TRBV30; abundance: few; j_gene: TRBJ2-2; d_gene: TRBD1; CDR3aa: CAYRDRELDTGELFF; CDR3nt: TGTGCCTACCGCGACAGGGAGTTAGACACCGGGGAGCTGTTTTTT
v_gene: TRBV29-1; abundance: NA; j_gene: TRBJ1-1; d_gene: NA; CDR3aa: CSVGDTGNTEAFF; CDR3nt: TGCAGCGTTGGCGACACAGGGAACACTGAAGCTTTCTTT
v_gene: TRBV25-1; abundance: NA; j_gene: TRBJ1-4; d_gene: NA; CDR3aa: CASTGAMFPSGKLFF; CDR3nt: TGTGCCAGCACTGGAGCTATGTTTCCGAGCGGAAAACTGTTTTTT
v_gene: TRBV11-2; abundance: NA; j_gene: TRBJ2-6; d_gene: NA; CDR3aa: CASSLQGGFTGANVLTF; CDR3nt: TGTGCCAGCAGCTTACAGGGGGGCTTTACTGGGGCCAACGTCCTGACTTTC
v_gene: TRBV9; abundance: NA; j_gene: TRBJ1-1; d_gene: TRBD1; CDR3aa: CASSDPQGADTEAFF; CDR3nt: TGTGCCAGCAGCGATCCACAGGGGGCCGACACTGAAGCTTTCTTT
v_gene: TRBV27; abundance: NA; j_gene: TRBJ1-2; d_gene: NA; CDR3aa: CATAGQGKNYGYTF; CDR3nt: TGTGCCACCGCGGGGCAGGGTAAGAACTATGGCTACACCTTC
v_gene: TRBV2; abundance: NA; j_gene: TRBJ2-3; d_gene: TRBD2; CDR3aa: CASSEGRGTDTQYF; CDR3nt: TGTGCCAGCAGTGAGGGGAGGGGCACAGATACGCAGTATTTT
v_gene: TRBV2; abundance: NA; j_gene: TRBJ1-4; d_gene: TRBD1; CDR3aa: CASSQTYRGKDEKLFF; CDR3nt: TGTGCCAGCAGTCAAACATACAGGGGGAAGGATGAAAAACTGTTTTTT
v_gene: TRBV28; abundance: NA; j_gene: TRBJ2-5; d_gene: NA; CDR3aa: CASSQQEVETQYF; CDR3nt: TGTGCCAGCAGCCAACAGGAGGTCGAGACCCAGTACTTC
v_gene: TRBV6-5; abundance: NA; j_gene: TRBJ2-3; d_gene: NA; CDR3aa: CASSISVSTDTQYF; CDR3nt: TGTGCCAGCAGTATCAGCGTAAGCACAGATACGCAGTATTTT
v_gene: TRBV29-1; abundance: NA; j_gene: TRBJ1-1; d_gene: NA; CDR3aa: CSVGDRFTEAFF; CDR3nt: TGCAGCGTCGGCGACAGGTTCACTGAAGCTTTCTTT
v_gene: TRBV4-1; abundance: NA; j_gene: TRBJ1-2; d_gene: NA; CDR3aa: CASSQDGSVNSNYGYTF; CDR3nt: TGCGCCAGCAGCCAAGACGGGTCAGTAAACTCTAACTATGGCTACACCTTC
v_gene: TRBV7-9; abundance: NA; j_gene: TRBJ2-3; d_gene: TRBD2; CDR3aa: CASSLRAGRTDTQYF; CDR3nt: TGTGCCAGCAGCTTACGAGCGGGAAGGACAGATACGCAGTATTTT
v_gene: TRBV5-6; abundance: NA; j_gene: TRBJ1-1; d_gene: NA; CDR3aa: CASSLAPGRARGAFF; CDR3nt: TGTGCCAGCAGCTTGGCCCCGGGGAGGGCCCGGGGAGCTTTCTTT
v_gene: TRBV5-1; abundance: once; j_gene: TRBJ2-7; d_gene: TRBD2; CDR3aa: CASSLGLAGAYEQYF; CDR3nt: TGCGCCAGCAGCTTGGGACTAGCGGGAGCGTACGAGCAGTACTTC
v_gene: TRBV5-6; abundance: NA; j_gene: TRBJ2-2; d_gene: NA; CDR3aa: CASSLLRQHTGELFF; CDR3nt: TGTGCCAGCAGCTTGCTTAGACAACACACCGGGGAGCTGTTTTTT
v_gene: TRBV6-5; abundance: once; j_gene: TRBJ1-1; d_gene: TRBD1; CDR3aa: CASRPIGQGPEAFF; CDR3nt: TGTGCCAGCAGACCGATCGGACAGGGACCTGAAGCTTTCTTT
v_gene: TRBV5-4; abundance: NA; j_gene: TRBJ2-7; d_gene: NA; CDR3aa: CASSSSGVPGYEQYF; CDR3nt: TGTGCCAGCAGCTCATCAGGGGTCCCCGGATACGAGCAGTACTTC
v_gene: TRBV9; abundance: NA; j_gene: TRBJ1-6; d_gene: NA; CDR3aa: CASSRLDVNSPLHF; CDR3nt: TGTGCCAGCAGTCGTCTGGATGTGAATTCACCCCTCCACTTT
v_gene: TRBV11-3; abundance: NA; j_gene: TRBJ2-3; d_gene: TRBD1; CDR3aa: CASSSGQADTQYF; CDR3nt: TGTGCCAGCAGCTCAGGACAGGCAGATACGCAGTATTTT
v_gene: TRBV18; abundance: NA; j_gene: TRBJ1-1; d_gene: TRBD1; CDR3aa: CASSPQGQMNTEAFF; CDR3nt: TGTGCCAGCTCACCACAGGGACAGATGAACACTGAAGCTTTCTTT
v_gene: TRBV5-1; abundance: NA; j_gene: TRBJ2-1; d_gene: NA; CDR3aa: CASSLGREQFF; CDR3nt: TGCGCCAGCAGCTTGGGGCGGGAGCAGTTCTTC
v_gene: TRBV2; abundance: NA; j_gene: TRBJ2-1; d_gene: NA; CDR3aa: CASSEPEGAKYNEQFF; CDR3nt: TGTGCCAGCAGTGAACCAGAAGGGGCCAAATACAATGAGCAGTTCTTC
v_gene: TRBV27; abundance: NA; j_gene: TRBJ2-1; d_gene: NA; CDR3aa: CASQAEAVYNEQFF; CDR3nt: TGTGCCAGCCAAGCGGAGGCGGTTTACAATGAGCAGTTCTTC
v_gene: TRBV28; abundance: NA; j_gene: TRBJ1-1; d_gene: TRBD1; CDR3aa: CASITTGVPEAFF; CDR3nt: TGTGCCAGCATCACGACAGGGGTTCCTGAAGCTTTCTTT
v_gene: TRBV30; abundance: NA; j_gene: TRBJ1-1; d_gene: NA; CDR3aa: CAWSVNTEAFF; CDR3nt: TGTGCCTGGAGTGTTAACACTGAAGCTTTCTTT
v_gene: TRBV29-1; abundance: NA; j_gene: TRBJ2-5; d_gene: NA; CDR3aa: CSVGAGYWTQYF; CDR3nt: TGCAGCGTTGGGGCAGGGTATTGGACCCAGTACTTC
v_gene: TRBV7-8; abundance: NA; j_gene: TRBJ2-5; d_gene: TRBD2; CDR3aa: CASSLAPGGETQYF; CDR3nt: TGTGCCAGCAGCTTAGCGCCGGGGGGAGAGACCCAGTACTTC
v_gene: TRBV6-1; abundance: NA; j_gene: TRBJ1-2; d_gene: TRBD1; CDR3aa: CASAQGNYGYTF; CDR3nt: TGTGCCAGCGCACAGGGGAACTATGGCTACACCTTC
v_gene: TRBV6-5; abundance: NA; j_gene: TRBJ2-7; d_gene: TRBD1; CDR3aa: CASSYLTGGNYEQYF; CDR3nt: TGTGCCAGCAGTTACTTGACAGGGGGAAACTACGAGCAGTACTTC
v_gene: TRBV5-6; abundance: NA; j_gene: TRBJ2-5; d_gene: NA; CDR3aa: CASSLDGGETQYF; CDR3nt: TGTGCCAGCAGCTTGGATGGAGGAGAGACCCAGTACTTC
v_gene: TRBV27; abundance: NA; j_gene: TRBJ1-1; d_gene: NA; CDR3aa: CASRQFGTFEAFF; CDR3nt: TGTGCCAGCAGACAGTTCGGGACATTTGAAGCTTTCTTT
v_gene: TRBV5-4; abundance: NA; j_gene: TRBJ2-7; d_gene: NA; CDR3aa: CASSVRDGGSYEQYF; CDR3nt: TGTGCCAGCAGCGTCCGGGACGGAGGCTCCTACGAGCAGTACTTC
v_gene: TRBV27; abundance: once; j_gene: TRBJ2-2; d_gene: TRBD2; CDR3aa: CASSSRGAVADTGELFF; CDR3nt: TGTGCCAGCAGCTCGCGGGGGGCGGTGGCTGACACCGGGGAGCTGTTTTTT
v_gene: TRBV7-9; abundance: many; j_gene: TRBJ1-2; d_gene: NA; CDR3aa: CASSLVGGLYGYTF; CDR3nt: TGTGCCAGCAGCTTAGTAGGGGGGCTCTATGGCTACACCTTC
v_gene: TRBV2; abundance: NA; j_gene: TRBJ2-3; d_gene: NA; CDR3aa: CASRDITDTQYF; CDR3nt: TGTGCCAGCCGGGATATCACAGATACGCAGTATTTT
v_gene: TRBV9; abundance: NA; j_gene: TRBJ2-1; d_gene: NA; CDR3aa: CASSVATGGRNEQFF; CDR3nt: TGTGCCAGCAGCGTAGCTACCGGGGGGCGCAATGAGCAGTTCTTC
v_gene: TRBV27; abundance: NA; j_gene: TRBJ2-3; d_gene: TRBD2; CDR3aa: CASSSLTSGGTDTQYF; CDR3nt: TGTGCCAGCAGTTCCCTGACTAGCGGGGGCACAGATACGCAGTATTTT
v_gene: TRBV9; abundance: NA; j_gene: TRBJ2-2; d_gene: NA; CDR3aa: CASSPRPQSGELFF; CDR3nt: TGTGCCAGCAGCCCACGACCCCAATCCGGGGAGCTGTTTTTT
v_gene: TRBV5-4; abundance: NA; j_gene: TRBJ2-7; d_gene: TRBD1; CDR3aa: CASSSRDRGHEQYF; CDR3nt: TGTGCCAGCAGCTCCCGGGACAGGGGACACGAGCAGTACTTC